The rows below give T cell receptor beta chains drawn from one sample of a study of technical replicates of blood from a handful of donors. Assay: immunoSEQ multiplex PCR; the TCRdb copy retains only in-frame clones and omits some. In the table there are tens of thousands of clones, more than 85% of which are singletons. Sample: T cells isolated from PBMCs. The receptor source for this set is a human donor in good health. Each CDR3 is given with its conserved first and last residue. The D gene is left open where the match is weak. For some rows the clone size is stated as once, few or many, or as a class when expanded; others skip it.

NA | TRBJ2-1 | TRBV4-1 | NA | 13 | CASSQDLAGEQFF | TGCGCCAGCAGCCAAGATTTAGCCGGGGAGCAGTTCTTC
NA | TRBJ2-7 | TRBV11-2 | NA | 14 | CASSLGPQGDEQYF | TGTGCCAGCAGCTTAGGACCGCAGGGCGACGAGCAGTACTTC
NA | TRBJ2-7 | TRBV11-2 | NA | 13 | CASSLEYSYEQYF | TGTGCCAGCAGCTTAGAATACTCCTACGAGCAGTACTTC
NA | TRBJ1-2 | TRBV6-1 | NA | 13 | CASSEAKDSGYTF | TGTGCCAGCAGTGAAGCGAAAGACTCTGGCTACACCTTC
NA | TRBJ1-2 | TRBV2 | TRBD1 | 13 | CASGDRGSYGYTF | TGTGCCAGCGGGGACAGGGGGTCCTATGGCTACACCTTC
NA | TRBJ1-3 | TRBV7-8 | NA | 16 | CASSEGTGPSGNTIYF | TGTGCCAGCAGCGAAGGAACAGGTCCCTCTGGAAACACCATATATTTT
NA | TRBJ1-2 | TRBV10-3 | TRBD1 | 18 | CAISYGSGTEKAHYGYTF | TGTGCCATCAGTTACGGATCCGGGACAGAGAAAGCCCACTATGGCTACACCTTC
NA | TRBJ1-1 | TRBV27 | TRBD1 | 15 | CASSSDTGARTEAFF | TGTGCCAGCAGTTCCGATACAGGGGCCCGGACTGAAGCTTTCTTT
NA | TRBJ2-5 | TRBV6-5 | NA | 13 | CASSLNNQETQYF | TGTGCCAGCAGCTTAAACAACCAAGAGACCCAGTACTTC
NA | TRBJ1-3 | TRBV29-1 | NA | 13 | CSVSREGGHTIYF | TGCAGCGTTAGCAGGGAAGGTGGTCACACCATATATTTT
NA | TRBJ2-3 | TRBV5-4 | TRBD2 | 14 | CASSLAGGTDTQYF | TGTGCCAGCAGCTTAGCGGGAGGCACAGATACGCAGTATTTT
NA | TRBJ2-7 | TRBV5-4 | NA | 15 | CASSLTGTETYEQYF | TGTGCCAGCAGCTTGACCGGGACTGAAACCTACGAGCAGTACTTC
NA | TRBJ1-2 | TRBV4-1 | NA | 13 | CASSDSDNYGYTF | TGCGCCAGCAGCGACTCCGACAACTATGGCTACACCTTC
NA | TRBJ2-7 | TRBV5-6 | NA | 14 | CASSLFGEGYEQYF | TGTGCCAGCAGCTTGTTTGGAGAGGGCTACGAGCAGTACTTC
once | TRBJ2-5 | TRBV5-1 | TRBD2 | 18 | CASSFQTSGPGSIETQYF | TGCGCCAGCAGCTTCCAAACTAGCGGGCCTGGGAGCATAGAGACCCAGTACTTC
NA | TRBJ1-5 | TRBV6-5 | TRBD1 | 15 | CASRADRDSNQPQHF | TGTGCCAGCAGGGCGGACAGGGATAGCAATCAGCCCCAGCATTTT